This section outlines one T cell receptor beta chain sequence together with its context. The sample is drawn from a study of shared T cell receptors in the human thymus. CDR1 is SGHRS, CDR2 YFSETQ, per germline. Trimming removed 3 bases from V and 4 bases from J; junction bases left unmatched: 2. This CDR3 has 15 residues. Here immunoSEQ multiplex PCR was the method, and the copy in TCRdb shows in-frame clones only, minus some. The table shows some 760,000 clones, with approximately 85% occurring only once. This sample also belongs to another study, concerning human thymus T cells. That work states: In thymic and blood repertoires alike, V and J usage looked biased. Overlap was high between thymic repertoires from unrelated individuals, as reported in related research.

The sample consisted of thymocytes. The J gene is TRBJ2-5, the V gene TRBV5-1; 14 nucleotides line up with TRBD2. The clonotype originates from a girl under three years old with a congenital heart defect. Here the CDR3 DNA reads TGCGCCAGCAGCTATGGACTAGCGGGGGGAGAGACCCAGTACTTC. It translates to CASSYGLAGGETQYF.